This TCR beta chain was sequenced during a study of T-cell memory formation after mild COVID-19. Overall study context: TCR clusters largely stayed donor specific. Overall study findings and caveats: Second-wave clones peaking on day 37 lacked confirmed SARS-CoV-2 specificity. Contracting CD4+ clones were located mainly in CM and EM, and CD8+ clones in EMRA. Day 15 to 85 contracting clones showed balanced CD4/CD8; later expanders leaned CD4+.

Trimming removed 4 bases at V and 5 bases at J, with 11 bases between. CDR1 PRHDT and CDR2 FYEKMQ come from the germline V gene (reference sequence). The CDR3 runs 13 residues. TCRdb reanalysed the 5' RACE reads using MiXCR and keeps one entry per CDR3 protein. The sample includes about 200,000 distinct CDR3 sequences, more than 8% of them seen just once. Regarding this clonotype: Its antigen is not identified.

This chain connects TRBV13 to TRBJ1-1; D not resolved. The sequenced material came from PBMCs or a T cell subset sorted from them (not recorded which). The source is a man between 18 and 35 years old who had mild COVID-19 (a few samples of this study predate the infection). Cell type and time point are not known. The CDR3 sequence: CASSSPQRTEAFF. In nucleotides, the CDR3 is TGTGCCAGCAGCTCCCCCCAACGGACTGAAGCTTTCTTT.